Following are 27 T cell receptor beta chains from one sample sequenced in a study of identical twins. MiXCR, run by TCRdb on the 5' RACE reads, gives a single entry per CDR3 protein. This sample has 400,000 to 550,000 distinct CDR3 sequences, with more than 13% found just once. These same data were also listed under a study on yellow fever vaccine responses in identical twins.

The specimen was CD4+ T cells sorted from blood. The receptors stem from a young woman in good health.

This chain connects TRBV7-6 to TRBJ2-7; D unclear. Germline V gives CDR1 SGHVS, CDR2 FNYEAQ. This CDR3 region has 13 residues. V was trimmed by 2 bases and J by 3 bases, leaving 8 bases between them. This CDR3 reads CASSLSWSYEQYF. The DNA for the CDR3 is TGTGCCAGCAGCTTAAGCTGGAGCTACGAGCAGTACTTC.

This clonotype was counted only a few times. The chain carries TRBV7-2 and TRBJ2-5, with TRBD1 as a possible D gene (6 bases). CDR3 length equals 14 residues. V was clipped by 2 bases and J by 3 bases, with 10 bases between them. Germline CDR1 is SGHTA and CDR2 is FQGNSA. The CDR3 nucleotides are TGTGCCAGCAGCTTACAGGGGCGCGAAGAGACCCAGTACTTC. It encodes CASSLQGREETQYF.

CDR3 in DNA: TGTGCCATCAGTCAACAGGTGGACACTGAAGCTTTCTTT. It encodes CAISQQVDTEAFF. The chain links TRBV10-3 to TRBJ1-1; D might be TRBD1 (5 bases). V lost 5 bases and J lost 3, with 10 bases in between. The germline gives CDR1 ENHRY, CDR2 SYGVKD. The CDR3 sequence is 13 residues long.

This clonotype was seen a few times. As DNA, the CDR3 is TGTGCCACCAGTGACGCAGGCGAACGAGGTAGTAGGGATACGCAGTATTTT. This sequence encodes CATSDAGERGSRDTQYF. The genes are TRBV24-1 and TRBJ2-3; D not resolved. This CDR3 is built from 17 residues. Germline V lookup: CDR1 KGHDR, CDR2 SFDVKD. With 4 bases removed from V and 6 bases from J, the gap between germline ends came to 22 bases.

This clonotype was found many times. The V and J genes are TRBV5-1 and TRBJ2-7, with 7 positions matching TRBD1. The CDR3 covers 13 residues. Germline assignment: CDR1 SGHRS and CDR2 YFSETQ. The trim removed 4 bases at V and 3 bases at J, leaving 4 bases unmatched. For the CDR3, the DNA is TGCGCCAGCAGCGTCCGACAGGGCTACGAGCAGTACTTC. Translated, it gives CASSVRQGYEQYF.

This clonotype showed up just a few times. CDR3 in amino acids: CASSDGSTGQTEAFF. CDR3 in DNA: TGTGCCAGCAGTGACGGGTCGACAGGTCAAACTGAAGCTTTCTTT. The chain employs TRBV6-4 and TRBJ1-1; weak D call: TRBD1 (6 bases). The CDR3 loop spans 15 amino acids. V was trimmed by 2 bases and J by 5 bases, leaving 15 bases between them. Germline V lookup: CDR1 MRHNA, CDR2 SNTAGT.

This clonotype showed up just a few times. J is TRBJ2-7 and V is TRBV3-1; a weak D match, TRBD1 (6 bases). This CDR3 is built from 12 residues. Germline V gives CDR1 LGHDT, CDR2 YNNKEL (reference sequence). Between the trimmed V and J ends, which lost 8 bases and 7 bases, there was a span of 15 bases. Here the CDR3 reads CASGRGQWEQYF. The CDR3 region has the DNA TGTGCCAGCGGACGGGGACAATGGGAGCAGTACTTC.

The chain joins TRBV5-1 to TRBJ2-2, with TRBD2 matching over 11 bases. Germline assignment: CDR1 SGHRS and CDR2 YFSETQ. Trimming removed 2 bases from V and 8 bases from J; junction bases left unmatched: 8. CDR3 length equals 16 residues. The CDR3 region has the DNA TGCGCCAGCAGCTTACCGCCGGGACTAGCGGCTGGGGAGCTGTTTTTT. Its protein is CASSLPPGLAAGELFF.

This clonotype was recorded many times. J is TRBJ2-3 and V is TRBV5-1; no reliable D call. This CDR3 is 15 amino acids long. V was shortened by 0 bases and J by 0 bases, with 8 bases between the two germline ends. CDR1 is SGHRS and CDR2 is YFSETQ in the germline V gene. The CDR3 DNA is TGCGCCAGCAGCTTGGGTCGCCAGAGCACAGATACGCAGTATTTT. It codes for CASSLGRQSTDTQYF.

This clonotype was seen many times. The rearrangement joins TRBV20-1 to TRBJ2-7; D is unclear. Germline values: CDR1 DFQATT, CDR2 SNEGSKA (reference sequence). V was clipped by 0 bases and J by 0 bases, with 6 bases between them. This CDR3 contains 13 residues. CDR3: CSARDPASYEQYF. DNA for the CDR3: TGCAGTGCTAGAGATCCGGCCTCCTACGAGCAGTACTTC.

The chain couples TRBV29-1 to TRBJ2-1; D might be TRBD1 (5 bases). Trimming stripped 0 bases from V and 1 base from J, with 7 bases between. The germline gives CDR1 SQVTM, CDR2 ANQGSEA. The length of the CDR3 is 14 residues. CDR3 region: CSVEEDKSYNEQFF. CDR3 bases: TGCAGCGTTGAAGAGGACAAATCCTACAATGAGCAGTTCTTC.

The chain links TRBV20-1 to TRBJ2-4, with 9 bases that match TRBD1. V was clipped by 0 bases and J by 8 bases; unmatched bases: 14. The CDR3 runs 17 residues. Germline CDR1 is DFQATT and CDR2 is SNEGSKA (reference sequence). The CDR3 protein is CSARDRDRASIVDIQYF. The CDR3 DNA reads as TGCAGTGCTAGAGATCGGGACAGGGCGAGTATAGTCGACATTCAGTACTTC.

The CDR3 spells CASRSSATNEKLFF. The CDR3 nucleotides are TGCGCCAGCAGATCGTCTGCAACTAATGAAAAACTGTTTTTT. This rearrangement joins TRBV5-1 to TRBJ1-4; D unclear. Trimming shortened V by 5 bases and J by 0 bases, and 8 bases separated the two germline ends. Looked up from germline, CDR1 is SGHRS and CDR2 is YFSETQ. This CDR3 is 14 amino acids long.

The rearrangement links TRBV29-1 to TRBJ2-1; tentatively, D is TRBD1 or TRBD2 (6 bases each). The V gene lost 6 bases and the J gene lost 10 bases, with 10 bases spanning the gap. The CDR3 covers 10 residues. CDR1 and CDR2 from the germline V gene are SQVTM and ANQGSEA. The CDR3 protein is CSVPGGEQFF. The CDR3 DNA reads as TGCAGCGTACCCGGGGGCGAGCAGTTCTTC.

This clonotype has more than one count but fewer than ten. The genes are TRBV7-9 and TRBJ2-2; 9 bases align to TRBD1. The CDR3 runs 16 residues. The junction had 10 bases not matched to a gene; V was cut back by 6 bases and J by 5 bases. Germline loops: CDR1 SEHNR, CDR2 FQNEAQ (reference sequence). The CDR3 DNA sequence: TGTGCCAGCAGTTTACAGGGGGCAAGTACGACCGGGGAGCTGTTTTTT. Its protein product is CASSLQGASTTGELFF.

The chain links TRBV12-3 or TRBV12-4 to TRBJ2-1, with D possibly TRBD2 on 6 matching bases. Trimming stripped 5 bases from V and 4 bases from J, with 18 bases between. CDR3 length: 16 residues. The CDR3 reads CASSARGRGGYNEQFF. The CDR3 region has the DNA TGTGCCAGCAGTGCCCGCGGACGCGGAGGGTACAATGAGCAGTTCTTC.

The V call is TRBV7-2, the J call TRBJ2-2; 8 bases are shared with TRBD2. The CDR3 is 19 residues long. With 3 bases clipped from V and 0 bases from J, the junction kept 12 bases outside the gene matches. The V gene's germline CDR1 is SGHTA and CDR2 FQGNSA. The CDR3 is CASSFAAGAGVTNTGELFF. CDR3 bases: TGTGCCAGCAGCTTTGCGGCTGGAGCGGGAGTGACGAACACCGGGGAGCTGTTTTTT.

This clonotype appeared a single time. V and J are TRBV3-1 and TRBJ1-3; weak D call: TRBD1 (6 bases). With 4 bases removed from V and 5 bases from J, the gap between germline ends came to 9 bases. Germline V gene lookup returns CDR1 LGHDT and CDR2 YNNKEL (reference sequence). This CDR3 is 13 amino acids long. Written as DNA, the CDR3 is TGTGCCAGCAGCCGGGACAAACGAAACACCATATATTTT. It yields the protein CASSRDKRNTIYF.

This clonotype has just a few counts. V usage is TRBV5-1 and J usage is TRBJ2-7; D is uncertain. V shed 4 bases and J shed 1 base, with 12 bases lying between them. The CDR3 sequence is 14 residues long. Germline V gene sequence: CDR1 SGHRS, CDR2 YFSETQ. The DNA for the CDR3 is TGCGCCAGCAGCACACTCGTGGGGTCCTACGAGCAGTACTTC. This codes for CASSTLVGSYEQYF.

This clonotype was picked up a small number of times. The chain recombines TRBV7-9 with TRBJ2-2; no definite D call. In germline, CDR1 is SEHNR, CDR2 FQNEAQ (reference sequence). Trimming pared 0 bases from V and 11 bases from J, leaving 13 bases between. CDR3 length equals 14 residues. CDR3 loop: CASSLAATLGELFF. The CDR3 DNA reads TGTGCCAGCAGCTTAGCGGCGACTCTCGGAGAGCTGTTTTTT.

The CDR3 coding sequence is TGTGCCAGCAGTTTACAGTTTCTTCCTCAGACGGAGCAGTTCTTC. As protein: CASSLQFLPQTEQFF. The rearrangement links TRBV12-3 or TRBV12-4 to TRBJ2-1; D not resolved. The CDR3 has 15 residues. Between the trimmed V and J ends, which lost 2 bases and 10 bases, there was a span of 18 bases.

This clonotype was observed at least ten times. The J gene is TRBJ2-7, the V gene TRBV28, with D perhaps matching TRBD1 or TRBD2 (5 bases each). Per germline, CDR1 MDHEN and CDR2 SYDVKM. The CDR3 runs 13 residues. V lost 7 bases and J 4 bases, leaving 14 bases between the germline ends. For the CDR3, the DNA is TGTGCCAGCACTCAACCCGGGGCGTACGAGCAGTACTTC. It codes for CASTQPGAYEQYF.

The sample holds a few counts of this clonotype. This sequence joins TRBV29-1 and TRBJ2-3; D is undetermined. Germline CDR1 reads SQVTM; CDR2 reads ANQGSEA. The CDR3 contains 12 residues. Trimming took off 3 bases at V and 7 bases at J, with 11 bases between the two ends. The CDR3 reads CSVEPPGYTQYF. The CDR3 DNA follows: TGCAGCGTTGAGCCCCCCGGGTATACGCAGTATTTT.

In this sample, this clonotype turned up once. V usage is TRBV28 and J usage is TRBJ2-1, with D perhaps TRBD2 (5 bases). The CDR3 consists of 15 residues. Germline CDR1 reads MDHEN; CDR2 reads SYDVKM. V lost 3 bases to trimming and J lost 0 bases, with 9 bases between them. This chain's CDR3 is CASSFERDSYNEQFF. CDR3 nucleotides: TGTGCCAGCAGTTTCGAACGGGACTCCTACAATGAGCAGTTCTTC.

This clonotype was picked up many times. V usage is TRBV3-1 and J usage is TRBJ2-1; the D is unclear. Trimming shortened V by 2 bases and J by 3 bases, and 2 bases separated the two germline ends. The V gene's germline CDR1 is LGHDT and CDR2 YNNKEL (reference sequence). This CDR3 has 12 residues. The CDR3 here is CASSQNYNEQFF. The CDR3 DNA is TGTGCCAGCAGCCAAAACTACAATGAGCAGTTCTTC.

This clonotype was seen a few times. The chain uses TRBV24-1 and TRBJ2-3, with D tentatively TRBD2 (5 bases). Trimming shortened V by 4 bases and J by 2 bases, and 6 bases separated the two germline ends. The CDR3 is 13 amino acids. CDR1 and CDR2 (germline): KGHDR, SFDVKD. CDR3 nucleotide sequence: TGTGCCACCAGTGAGCGGGCCACAGATACGCAGTATTTT. Amino acids: CATSERATDTQYF.

The sample holds many counts of this clonotype. The V gene is TRBV15, the J gene TRBJ2-7; D unresolved. There are 14 residues in the CDR3. Trimming left V 4 bases short and J 0 bases short, with 10 bases between. Germline lookup yields CDR1 LNHNV and CDR2 YYDKDF (reference sequence). The CDR3 reads CATSMSGISYEQYF. The CDR3 DNA follows: TGTGCCACCAGCATGAGTGGGATCTCCTACGAGCAGTACTTC.